The 4 T cell receptor beta chains given below trace back to one sample, sequenced in a study of STAT5B mutations in CD4+ large granular lymphocyte leukemia. TCRdb's table, derived via immunoSEQ multiplex PCR, lists solely in-frame clones and lacks some. The sample lists under 35,000 clones, about 70% occurring once. The sequenced material came from CD4+ T cells from blood buffy coats. The receptors shown here come from a human donor in good health.

V and J are TRBV30 and TRBJ2-7, with D perhaps matching TRBD1 (6 bases). In germline, CDR1 is GTSNPN, CDR2 SVGIG (reference sequence). Deletions cut 0 bases from V and 2 bases from J, with 11 bases between. The CDR3 covers 14 residues. The CDR3 loop reads CAWSVRGGTYEQYF. The CDR3 nucleotides are TGTGCCTGGAGTGTACGTGGGGGCACCTACGAGCAGTACTTC.

V and J are TRBV7-6 and TRBJ2-5, with 9 bases identical to TRBD2. V gave up 5 bases and J gave up 0 bases; unmatched junction bases: 7. Germline loops: CDR1 SGHVS, CDR2 FNYEAQ. This CDR3 is 16 amino acids long. CDR3 sequence: CASSQPSGAYQETQYF. The CDR3 nucleotides read TGTGCCAGCAGCCAACCTAGCGGGGCGTACCAAGAGACCCAGTACTTC.

The V gene is TRBV6-6, the J gene TRBJ2-2, with TRBD1 identical over 8 bases. V trimming: 6 bases; J trimming: 3 bases; junction bases outside the gene matches: 6. The CDR3 covers 15 residues. Germline-derived CDR1 and CDR2 are MNHNY and SVGAGI (reference sequence). CDR3 bases: TGTGCCAGCAGGACAAACAGGGGGGACACCGGGGAGCTGTTTTTT. This encodes CASRTNRGDTGELFF.

The chain is built from TRBV11-2 and TRBJ2-5; the match to TRBD2 covers 7 bases. J gave up 4 bases and V 5 bases, and 16 bases lay outside the gene matches. This CDR3 is 17 amino acids long. Germline V gene data show CDR1 as SGHAT and CDR2 as FQNNGV. DNA for the CDR3: TGTGCCAGCAGCGGAGGACGGGTCCGTGGCGGGAGAGAGACCCAGTACTTC. Encoded protein: CASSGGRVRGGRETQYF.